Following are 3 T cell receptor beta chains from one sample sequenced in a study of radiation and T cells in renal cell carcinoma. Time point given: baseline pretreatment blood. As to treatment: 15 Gy SBRT to primary tumor, nephrectomy 4 weeks later. Sequenced by immunoSEQ multiplex PCR; TCRdb stores in-frame clones only, minus some. The table has 120,000 to 150,000 clones, about 88% seen once. The source material was blood, sampled from a patient whose treatment included radiotherapy and nephrectomy. The source of these receptors is a woman aged 65 to 85 with renal cell carcinoma.

CDR3 protein: CASSDQGGPNYGYTF. The DNA for the CDR3 is TGTGCCAGTAGCGACCAGGGGGGCCCTAACTATGGCTACACCTTC. The chain joins TRBV19 to TRBJ1-2, with 7 bases that match TRBD1. This CDR3 is 15 amino acids long. In germline, CDR1 is LNHDA, CDR2 SQIVND (reference sequence). After removal of 6 bases from V and 0 bases from J, the junction contained 7 bases not matched to a gene. Filled out from reference TRBV19 and TRBJ1-2, the complete variable domain reads DGGITQSPKYLFRKEGQNVTLSCEQNLNHDAMYWYRQDPGQGLRLIYYSQIVNDFQKGDIAEGYSVSREKKESFPLTVTSAQKNPTAFYLCASSDQGGPNYGYTFGSGTRLTVV.

Comment on this clone: This sample also contains other DNA sequences that code for the same CDR3. This chain connects TRBV2 to TRBJ2-3; the D call may be TRBD1 or TRBD2 (5 bases each). Germline V CDR1 and CDR2: SNHLY, FYNNEI. This CDR3 spans 15 amino acids. The V end was cut by 5 bases, the J end by 0 bases, with 12 bases between. The CDR3 DNA sequence: TGTGCCAGCAGTACTAGGCAGGGAAGCACAGATACGCAGTATTTT. Translated, it gives CASSTRQGSTDTQYF.

The rearrangement links TRBV5-4 to TRBJ1-6, with a possible D match to TRBD1 (6 bases). Per the germline V gene, CDR1 is SGHNT and CDR2 is YYREEE (reference sequence). V lost 4 bases and J 8 bases, leaving 16 bases between the germline ends. This CDR3 is 15 amino acids long. The CDR3 nucleotides are TGTGCCAGCAGCGCGGCGGGGGCAATTTATTCACCCCTCCACTTT. Protein: CASSAAGAIYSPLHF.